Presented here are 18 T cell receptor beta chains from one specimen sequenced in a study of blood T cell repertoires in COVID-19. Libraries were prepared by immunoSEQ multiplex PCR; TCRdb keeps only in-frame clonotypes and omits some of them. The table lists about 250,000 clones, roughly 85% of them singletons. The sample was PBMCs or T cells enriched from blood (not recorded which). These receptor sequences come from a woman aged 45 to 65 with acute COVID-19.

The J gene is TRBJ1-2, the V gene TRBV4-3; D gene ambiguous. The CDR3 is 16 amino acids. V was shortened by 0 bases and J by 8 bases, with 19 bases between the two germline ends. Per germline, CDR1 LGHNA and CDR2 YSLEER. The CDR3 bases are TGCGCCAGCAGCCAAGATATTTTTGGTCCGGGGTGGGGCTACACCTTC. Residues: CASSQDIFGPGWGYTF.

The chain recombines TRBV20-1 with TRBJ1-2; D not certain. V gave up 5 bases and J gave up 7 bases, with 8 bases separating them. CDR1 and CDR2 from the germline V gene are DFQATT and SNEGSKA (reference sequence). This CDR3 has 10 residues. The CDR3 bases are TGCAGTGCTTATTACGGTGGCTACACCTTC. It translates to CSAYYGGYTF.

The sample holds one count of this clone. The CDR3, as DNA: TGCGCCAGCAGTGAAAGGACAGTCGCCGGGGAGCTGTTTTTT. Encoded protein: CASSERTVAGELFF. The chain links TRBV10-1 to TRBJ2-2, with D possibly being TRBD1 (6 bases). Germline loops: CDR1 WNHNN, CDR2 SYGVQD (reference sequence). The V end was cut by 3 bases, the J end by 6 bases, with 11 bases between. The CDR3 has 14 residues.

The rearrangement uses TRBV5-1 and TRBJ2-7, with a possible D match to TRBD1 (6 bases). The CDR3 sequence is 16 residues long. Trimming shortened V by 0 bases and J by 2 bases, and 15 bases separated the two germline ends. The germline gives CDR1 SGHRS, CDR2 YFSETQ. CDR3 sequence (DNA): TGCGCCAGCAGCTTGGGGAACCAGGGGTCGACCTACGAGCAGTACTTC. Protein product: CASSLGNQGSTYEQYF.

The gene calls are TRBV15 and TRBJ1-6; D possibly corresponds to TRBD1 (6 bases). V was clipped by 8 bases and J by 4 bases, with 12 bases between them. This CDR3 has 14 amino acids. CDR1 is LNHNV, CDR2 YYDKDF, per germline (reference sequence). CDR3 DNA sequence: TGTGCCACCCGACAGGCCCTTTATAATTCACCCCTCCACTTT. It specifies CATRQALYNSPLHF.

The CDR3 DNA sequence: TGTGCCAGCTCAGTTGGACAGGACGGCTATGGCTACACCTTC. Translating it yields CASSVGQDGYGYTF. The chain uses TRBV18 and TRBJ1-2, with 7 bases fitting TRBD1. The CDR3 spans 14 residues. V trimming: 5 bases; J trimming: 4 bases; junction bases outside the gene matches: 7. The germline gives CDR1 KGHSH, CDR2 LQKENI.

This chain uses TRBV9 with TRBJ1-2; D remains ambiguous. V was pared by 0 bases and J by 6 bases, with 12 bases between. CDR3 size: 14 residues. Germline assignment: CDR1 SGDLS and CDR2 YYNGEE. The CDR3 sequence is CASSVGEGEDGYTF. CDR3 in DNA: TGTGCCAGCAGCGTAGGAGAGGGAGAAGATGGCTACACCTTC.

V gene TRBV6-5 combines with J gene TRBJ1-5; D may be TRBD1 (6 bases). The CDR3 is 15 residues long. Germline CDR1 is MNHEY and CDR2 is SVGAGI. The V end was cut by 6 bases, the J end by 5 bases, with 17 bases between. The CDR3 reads CASRRNREDHQPQHF. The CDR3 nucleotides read TGTGCCAGCAGACGTAACAGGGAAGATCATCAGCCCCAGCATTTT.

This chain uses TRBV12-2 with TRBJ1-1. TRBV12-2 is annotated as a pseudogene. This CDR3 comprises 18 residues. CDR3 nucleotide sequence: TGTGCAAGTCGCTTAAGCGAACAACATCGGAAAGTAAACACTGAAGCTTTCTTT. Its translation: CASRLSEQHRKVNTEAFF.

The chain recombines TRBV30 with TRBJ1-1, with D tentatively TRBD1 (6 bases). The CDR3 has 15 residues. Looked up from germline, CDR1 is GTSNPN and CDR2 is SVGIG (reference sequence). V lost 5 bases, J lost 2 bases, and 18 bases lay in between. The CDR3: CAWGGADKINTEAFF. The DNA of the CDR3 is TGTGCCTGGGGGGGGGCCGATAAAATAAACACTGAAGCTTTCTTT.

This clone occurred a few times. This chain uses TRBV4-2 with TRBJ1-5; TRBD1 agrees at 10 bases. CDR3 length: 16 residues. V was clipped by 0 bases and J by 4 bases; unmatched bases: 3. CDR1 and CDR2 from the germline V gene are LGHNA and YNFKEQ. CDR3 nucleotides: TGTGCCAGCAGCCAAGAAGGGACAGGGGTGAATCAGCCCCAGCATTTT. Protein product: CASSQEGTGVNQPQHF.

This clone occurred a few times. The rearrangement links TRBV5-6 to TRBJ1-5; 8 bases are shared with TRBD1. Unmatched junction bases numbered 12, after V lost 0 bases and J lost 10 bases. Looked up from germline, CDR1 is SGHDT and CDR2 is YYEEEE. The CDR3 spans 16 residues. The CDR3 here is CASSLGRGQGGSPQHF. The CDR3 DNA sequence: TGTGCCAGCAGCTTGGGCCGTGGACAGGGAGGTTCTCCCCAGCATTTT.

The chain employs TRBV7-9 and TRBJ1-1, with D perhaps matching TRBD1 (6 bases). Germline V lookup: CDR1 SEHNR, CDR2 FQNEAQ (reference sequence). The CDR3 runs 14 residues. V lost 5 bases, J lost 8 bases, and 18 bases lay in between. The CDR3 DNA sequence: TGTGCCAGCAGCCTACCTCAGGGGAATGGAGAAGCTTTCTTT. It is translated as CASSLPQGNGEAFF. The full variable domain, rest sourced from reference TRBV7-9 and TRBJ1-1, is DTGVSQNPRHKITKRGQNVTFRCDPISEHNRLYWYRQTLGQGPEFLTYFQNEAQLEKSRLLSDRFSAERPKGSFSTLEIQRTEQGDSAMYLCASSLPQGNGEAFFGQGTRLTVV.

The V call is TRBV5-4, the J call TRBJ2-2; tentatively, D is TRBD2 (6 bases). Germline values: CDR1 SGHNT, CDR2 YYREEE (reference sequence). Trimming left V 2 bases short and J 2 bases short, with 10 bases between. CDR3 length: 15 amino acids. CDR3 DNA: TGTGCCAGCAGCTTCCGGGACTTTAACACCGGGGAGCTGTTTTTT. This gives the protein CASSFRDFNTGELFF. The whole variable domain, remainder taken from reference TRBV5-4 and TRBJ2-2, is ETGVTQSPTHLIKTRGQQVTLRCSSQSGHNTVSWYQQALGQGPQFIFQYYREEENGRGNFPPRFSGLQFPNYSSELNVNALELDDSALYLCASSFRDFNTGELFFGEGSRLTVL.

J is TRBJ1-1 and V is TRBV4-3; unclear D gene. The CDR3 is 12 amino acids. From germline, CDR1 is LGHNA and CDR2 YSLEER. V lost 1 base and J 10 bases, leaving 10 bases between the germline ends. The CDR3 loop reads CASSQAGSGAFF. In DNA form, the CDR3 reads TGCGCCAGCAGCCAAGCCGGTTCTGGAGCTTTCTTT.

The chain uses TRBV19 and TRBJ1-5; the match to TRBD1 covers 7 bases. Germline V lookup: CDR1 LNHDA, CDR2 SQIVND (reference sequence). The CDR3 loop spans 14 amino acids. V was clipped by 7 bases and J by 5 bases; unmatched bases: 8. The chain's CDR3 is CASTLGTVDQPQHF. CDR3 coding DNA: TGTGCCAGTACCCTTGGGACAGTAGATCAGCCCCAGCATTTT.

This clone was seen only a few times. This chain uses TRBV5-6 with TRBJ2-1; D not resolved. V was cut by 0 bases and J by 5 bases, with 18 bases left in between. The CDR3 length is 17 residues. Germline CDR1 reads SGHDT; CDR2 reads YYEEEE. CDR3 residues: CASSLVVTLGLDNEQFF. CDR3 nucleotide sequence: TGTGCCAGCAGCTTGGTAGTAACTCTAGGCCTTGACAATGAGCAGTTCTTC.

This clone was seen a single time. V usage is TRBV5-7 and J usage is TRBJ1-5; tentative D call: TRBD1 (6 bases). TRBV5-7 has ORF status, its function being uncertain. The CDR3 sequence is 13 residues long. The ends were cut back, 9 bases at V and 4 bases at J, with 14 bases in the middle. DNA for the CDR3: TGTGCCACCTTATTTGACAGGAATCAGCCCCAGCATTTT. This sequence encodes CATLFDRNQPQHF.